Presented here are 32 T cell receptor beta chains from one specimen sequenced in a study of cytomegalovirus exposure and HLA in healthy donors. Vbeta (60) and Jbeta (13) primers were used in the PCR. This table comes from immunoSEQ multiplex PCR, and its TCRdb copy is limited to in-frame clones, with some not included. Of under 130,000 clones listed, around three quarters are singletons. The sequenced sample was PBMCs. These receptors were taken from a man aged 50 to 60 in good health and CMV-seropositive.

This clone was detected once. This rearrangement joins TRBV9 to TRBJ2-7; TRBD1 matches 8 bases. V dropped 0 bases and J dropped 2; count of bases not matched to a gene: 4. This CDR3 region has 15 residues. The germline V gene has CDR1 SGDLS and CDR2 YYNGEE. The CDR3 region is CASSVEPGGTYEQYF. The CDR3 nucleotides read TGTGCCAGCAGCGTAGAACCAGGGGGCACCTACGAGCAGTACTTC. Variable domain in full (rest from reference TRBV9 and TRBJ2-7): DSGVTQTPKHLITATGQRVTLRCSPRSGDLSVYWYQQSLDQGLQFLIQYYNGEERAKGNILERFSAQQFPDLHSELNLSSLELGDSALYFCASSVEPGGTYEQYFGPGTRLTVT.

The chain uses TRBV2 and TRBJ2-1; 8 bases agree with TRBD1. The trim removed 7 bases at V and 0 bases at J, leaving 8 bases unmatched. The germline V gene has CDR1 SNHLY and CDR2 FYNNEI. The CDR3 length is 16 residues. The CDR3 here is CASTGTGSSSYNEQFF. CDR3 coding DNA: TGTGCCAGCACTGGGACAGGTTCGAGCTCCTACAATGAGCAGTTCTTC.

This rearrangement joins TRBV6-1 to TRBJ2-7; D is unclear. The CDR3 consists of 14 residues. Germline V gives CDR1 MNHNS, CDR2 SASEGT. Trimming cost V 2 bases and J 2 bases, with 10 bases left between them. The CDR3 region has the DNA TGTGCCAGCAGTGAATCCTCTCCCCCCTACGAGCAGTACTTC. Translated: CASSESSPPYEQYF.

This clone was counted once. The chain is built from TRBV9 and TRBJ2-5, with D possibly matching TRBD1 (6 bases). The germline CDR1 and CDR2 sequences are SGDLS and YYNGEE. V was trimmed by 0 bases and J by 5 bases, leaving 11 bases between them. CDR3 size: 14 residues. The CDR3 coding sequence is TGTGCCAGCAGCGTAGGGGGGCCACGGGAGACCCAGTACTTC. It translates to CASSVGGPRETQYF.

CDR3 nucleotides: TGCAGCGTTGAAGATCAAAGGACAGGCTACGAGCAGTACTTC. Translated: CSVEDQRTGYEQYF. V usage is TRBV29-1 and J usage is TRBJ2-7, with 7 nucleotides matching TRBD1. Germline V gives CDR1 SQVTM, CDR2 ANQGSEA. J was trimmed by 3 bases and V by 0 bases; bases with no gene match: 5. The CDR3 totals 14 residues.

This chain links TRBV14 with TRBJ2-3, with a weak D call TRBD1 (6 bases). The germline V and J ends were trimmed by 1 base and 5 bases, with 16 bases remaining between them. Germline V gene lookup returns CDR1 SGHDN and CDR2 FVKESK. The CDR3 is 16 residues long. The CDR3 loop is CASSQGVWTELDTQYF. The CDR3, as DNA: TGTGCCAGCAGCCAAGGAGTATGGACAGAGCTAGATACGCAGTATTTT.

The sample holds one count of this clone. V gene TRBV7-8 combines with J gene TRBJ1-1; D uncertain. CDR3 length: 12 residues. V gave up 7 bases and J gave up 3 bases, with 9 bases separating them. Germline V CDR1 and CDR2: SGHVS, FQNEAQ. The CDR3 loop is CASTFTDTEAFF. The CDR3, as DNA: TGTGCCAGCACCTTCACGGACACTGAAGCTTTCTTT.

This chain uses TRBV7-8 with TRBJ2-7; a weak D match, TRBD1 (5 bases). V was clipped by 1 base and J by 5 bases, with 18 bases between them. There are 16 residues in the CDR3. The germline CDR1 and CDR2 sequences are SGHVS and FQNEAQ. CDR3 nucleotide sequence: TGTGCCAGCAGCTTAGTTAGGGGTCGGCTTTTGGACGAGCAGTACTTC. It is translated as CASSLVRGRLLDEQYF. Looking up the rest from reference TRBV7-8 and TRBJ2-7 gives the full variable domain: GAGVSQSPRYKVAKRGQDVALRCDPISGHVSLFWYQQALGQGPEFLTYFQNEAQLDKSGLPSDRFFAERPEGSVSTLKIQRTQQEDSAVYLCASSLVRGRLLDEQYFGPGTRLTVT.

This rearrangement joins TRBV2 to TRBJ2-7; 8 nucleotides match TRBD1. CDR3 length: 12 amino acids. CDR1 SNHLY and CDR2 FYNNEI come from the germline V gene. V lost 7 bases, J lost 3 bases, and 2 bases stayed unmatched. CDR3 nucleotide sequence: TGTGCCAGCAAGGACAGGGACTACGAGCAGTACTTC. Residues: CASKDRDYEQYF.

This clone was seen more than once but under ten times. The chain is built from TRBV7-2 and TRBJ2-1; 7 nucleotides line up with TRBD1. With 5 bases clipped from V and 3 bases from J, the junction kept 10 bases outside the gene matches. The CDR3 length is 16 residues. Germline V lookup: CDR1 SGHTA, CDR2 FQGNSA. This CDR3 is CASSVLRDRLYNEQFF. Here the CDR3 DNA reads TGTGCCAGCAGCGTCCTCCGGGACAGACTCTACAATGAGCAGTTCTTC.

J is TRBJ1-5 and V is TRBV9; D is perhaps TRBD1 (6 bases). The CDR3 consists of 15 residues. CDR1 is SGDLS and CDR2 is YYNGEE in the germline V gene. Trimming pared 2 bases from V and 3 bases from J, leaving 12 bases between. In DNA, the CDR3 is TGTGCCAGCAGCGTGGGCAGGGGTATCAATCAGCCCCAGCATTTT. It specifies CASSVGRGINQPQHF.

This sequence joins TRBV11-2 and TRBJ2-7, with a tentative D call TRBD2 (6 bases). V gave up 5 bases and J gave up 2 bases, with 13 bases separating them. The germline V gene has CDR1 SGHAT and CDR2 FQNNGV. This CDR3 spans 14 amino acids. Written as DNA, the CDR3 is TGTGCCAGCAGCCCCCGGGACTTGGCCTACGAGCAGTACTTC. Protein product: CASSPRDLAYEQYF.

The chain links TRBV28 to TRBJ2-3, with D possibly being TRBD2 (5 bases). This CDR3 is 13 amino acids long. V was clipped by 3 bases and J by 6 bases, with 10 bases between them. Germline V gene sequence: CDR1 MDHEN, CDR2 SYDVKM. CDR3 sequence (DNA): TGTGCCAGCAGTTTGGGTAGAGGGGATACGCAGTATTTT. Translation: CASSLGRGDTQYF.

The CDR3 DNA follows: TGCGCCAGCAGCCAACTTCTTTTCGGGGAGACCCAGTACTTC. This sequence encodes CASSQLLFGETQYF. The chain joins TRBV4-1 to TRBJ2-5; no clear D. This CDR3 spans 14 amino acids. Germline loops: CDR1 MGHRA, CDR2 YSYEKL. V was shortened by 2 bases and J by 5 bases, with 12 bases between the two germline ends.

This clone was observed a handful of times. The genes are TRBV13 and TRBJ2-3, with 12 bases aligning to TRBD2. The V and J ends lost 1 base and 6 bases, in that order; junction bases with no gene match: 2. Germline lookup yields CDR1 PRHDT and CDR2 FYEKMQ (reference sequence). This CDR3 is 15 amino acids long. The CDR3 here is CASSLVTSGRDTQYF. In DNA, the CDR3 is TGTGCCAGCAGCTTAGTAACTAGCGGGAGGGATACGCAGTATTTT.

This clone occurred a few times. The chain joins TRBV9 to TRBJ1-4, with D perhaps matching TRBD1 (5 bases). CDR1 is SGDLS and CDR2 is YYNGEE in the germline V gene. V lost 0 bases, J lost 0 bases, and 6 bases lay in between. The CDR3 covers 15 residues. CDR3 in amino acids: CASSVGGATNEKLFF. The CDR3 bases are TGTGCCAGCAGCGTAGGGGGGGCAACTAATGAAAAACTGTTTTTT.

CDR3 amino acids: CASSPRALSIPGELFF. CDR3 sequence (DNA): TGTGCCAGCAGTCCCCGTGCGCTAAGTATTCCCGGGGAGCTGTTTTTT. The gene calls are TRBV28 and TRBJ2-2, with no clear D. Looked up from germline, CDR1 is MDHEN and CDR2 is SYDVKM. The CDR3 has 16 amino acids. Trimming pared 5 bases from V and 6 bases from J, leaving 19 bases between.

The J gene is TRBJ1-2, the V gene TRBV6-5; no reliable D call. From germline, CDR1 is MNHEY and CDR2 SVGAGI. The V end was cut by 2 bases, the J end by 7 bases, with 14 bases between. This CDR3 is 14 amino acids long. CDR3 sequence: CASSYKGRLGGYTF. The CDR3 bases are TGTGCCAGCAGTTACAAAGGGAGATTGGGTGGCTACACCTTC.

The CDR3: CASSLTHPYEQYF. In DNA form, the CDR3 reads TGTGCCAGCAGTCTTACTCATCCGTACGAGCAGTACTTC. The rearrangement joins TRBV28 to TRBJ2-7; D is undetermined. CDR3 length equals 13 residues. In germline, CDR1 is MDHEN, CDR2 SYDVKM. V lost 5 bases and J 4 bases, leaving 12 bases between the germline ends. Variable domain in full (rest from reference TRBV28 and TRBJ2-7): DVKVTQSSRYLVKRTGEKVFLECVQDMDHENMFWYRQDPGLGLRLIYFSYDVKMKEKGDIPEGYSVSREKKERFSLILESASTNQTSMYLCASSLTHPYEQYFGPGTRLTVT.

This clone was recorded at least ten times. The rearrangement uses TRBV5-4 and TRBJ2-7; a weak D match, TRBD1 (5 bases). The CDR3 is 13 residues long. V gave up 9 bases and J gave up 5 bases, with 18 bases separating them. Germline V gives CDR1 SGHNT, CDR2 YYREEE (reference sequence). This chain's CDR3 is CATRRELGDEQYF. DNA of the CDR3: TGTGCCACCCGAAGGGAATTAGGGGACGAGCAGTACTTC.

V is TRBV7-9 and J is TRBJ2-5; 7 positions match TRBD1. With the DNA end fitting TRBJ2-7 better, the J assignment may be wrong. The CDR3 is 16 amino acids. The germline V gene has CDR1 SEHNR and CDR2 FQNEAQ (reference sequence). CDR3 sequence: CASSYNRDSKPYEQYF. DNA for the CDR3: TGTGCCAGCAGCTACAACCGGGACAGTAAGCCCTACGAGCAGTACTTC.

V is TRBV27 and J is TRBJ1-2; maybe TRBD1 (6 bases). V lost 2 bases and J lost 4, with 8 bases in between. The CDR3 totals 13 residues. Germline V CDR1 and CDR2: MNHEY, SMNVEV (reference sequence). The CDR3 loop reads CASSLRQAYGYTF. As DNA, the CDR3 is TGTGCCAGCAGTTTACGACAGGCCTATGGCTACACCTTC.

V and J are TRBV4-1 and TRBJ2-7, with 15 bases lining up with TRBD2. J lost 5 bases, V lost 5 bases, and 10 bases had no gene match. Germline CDR1 and CDR2: MGHRA and YSYEKL. This CDR3 is built from 17 residues. The CDR3 protein is CASSDPGLAGGFDEQYF. In DNA form, the CDR3 reads TGCGCCAGCAGCGACCCGGGACTAGCGGGAGGTTTCGACGAGCAGTACTTC.

In this sample, this clone turned up a few times. The CDR3 DNA reads as TGTGCCAGCAGCGCTCCGGCCAGAGAGCGCGAGCAGTACTTC. It translates to CASSAPAREREQYF. This chain uses TRBV7-9 with TRBJ2-7; no clear D gene. Germline values: CDR1 SEHNR, CDR2 FQNEAQ (reference sequence). The CDR3 length is 14 residues. Trimming stripped 5 bases from V and 6 bases from J, with 17 bases between.

The rearrangement joins TRBV6-1 to TRBJ1-6; 9 nucleotides match TRBD1. V lost 3 bases to trimming and J lost 9 bases; unmatched junction nucleotides: 6. Germline loops: CDR1 MNHNS, CDR2 SASEGT. This CDR3 has 15 residues. The CDR3 nucleotides are TGTGCCAGCAGTGAGGGACAGGGAAATAGTTCACCCCTCCACTTT. Translated, it gives CASSEGQGNSSPLHF.

This clone was counted between two and nine times. The rearrangement joins TRBV28 to TRBJ2-5; 12 positions match TRBD1. After removal of 5 bases from V and 5 bases from J, the junction contained 9 bases not matched to a gene. Germline V gene sequence: CDR1 MDHEN, CDR2 SYDVKM. The CDR3 is made up of 16 amino acids. The CDR3 DNA follows: TGTGCCAGCAGTCGGGGACAGGGGGCGTTTGGGGAGACCCAGTACTTC. Amino acids: CASSRGQGAFGETQYF.

The rearrangement joins TRBV27 to TRBJ2-3; D possibly corresponds to TRBD2 (5 bases). Trimming took 10 bases from V and 3 from J, leaving 14 bases between them. The CDR3 loop spans 13 amino acids. The germline V gene has CDR1 MNHEY and CDR2 SMNVEV (reference sequence). CDR3 region: CATWLGGTDTQYF. The CDR3 DNA follows: TGTGCCACCTGGTTAGGAGGAACAGATACGCAGTATTTT.

The V call is TRBV7-3, the J call TRBJ2-1; weak D call: TRBD2 (6 bases). Per the germline V gene, CDR1 is SGHTA and CDR2 is FQGTGA. The CDR3 is 18 amino acids. Trimming shortened V by 2 bases and J by 8 bases, and 25 bases separated the two germline ends. CDR3 DNA sequence: TGTGCCAGCAGCTTAGGTCCCCCTTGGCGGACCGGAGGGTATGAGCAGTTCTTC. Protein product: CASSLGPPWRTGGYEQFF.

J is TRBJ2-7 and V is TRBV9; 9 positions agree with TRBD2. Germline V CDR1 and CDR2: SGDLS, YYNGEE. The V and J ends lost 3 bases and 5 bases, in that order; junction bases with no gene match: 9. The CDR3 sequence is 15 residues long. DNA of the CDR3: TGTGCCAGCAGCGCCTCCGGGACTAGCCTCGACGAGCAGTACTTC. This sequence encodes CASSASGTSLDEQYF.

This chain joins TRBV2 and TRBJ1-6; 7 bases map to TRBD1. V lost 5 bases and J lost 5; bases outside the gene matches: 9. The V gene's germline CDR1 is SNHLY and CDR2 FYNNEI. There are 16 residues in the CDR3. In DNA, the CDR3 is TGTGCCAGCAGTCAATTAGGGGGCGCGGATAATTCACCCCTCCACTTT. Protein product: CASSQLGGADNSPLHF.

The chain employs TRBV2 and TRBJ2-5; TRBD1 is a possible D gene (6 bases). Trimming left V 6 bases short and J 5 bases short, with 19 bases between. Germline CDR1 reads SNHLY; CDR2 reads FYNNEI. This CDR3 has 15 residues. CDR3 DNA sequence: TGTGCCAGCAGACCGGGGACACCTGAGGGGGAGACCCAGTACTTC. Translation: CASRPGTPEGETQYF.

This clone was seen once. The chain links TRBV29-1 to TRBJ2-5; the match to TRBD2 covers 8 bases. J was trimmed by 5 bases and V by 6 bases; bases with no gene match: 11. Germline V CDR1 and CDR2: SQVTM, ANQGSEA. The length of the CDR3 is 14 residues. The CDR3 sequence is CSVIPTSAGETQYF. Written as DNA, the CDR3 is TGCAGCGTAATACCGACTAGCGCGGGGGAGACCCAGTACTTC.